These T cell receptor beta chains were read from a single sample in a study of control samples from healthy donors and cancer patients. TCRdb's copy holds only in-frame clones and misses some; the assay was immunoSEQ multiplex PCR. Of tens of thousands of clones listed, about 89% are singletons. The material sequenced was PBMCs. Receptors originate from a woman between 50 and 59 years old with colorectal cancer. Both conserved end residues are part of each CDR3. The D gene is left open where the match is weak. Some rows mark clone size as missing; the rest say once, few, many or name a class of expanded clone.

V: TRBV19; D: .; J: TRBJ1-1; size: once; length: 14; DNA: TGTGCCAGTAGTACGGGATGGGCGGCCACTGAAGCTTTCTTT; CDR3: CASSTGWAATEAFF
V: TRBV7-3; D: .; J: TRBJ2-3; size: .; length: 12; DNA: TGTGCCAGCAGCCCAACGACCGGGGCGCAGTATTTT; CDR3: CASSPTTGAQYF
V: TRBV18; D: .; J: TRBJ2-1; size: .; length: 15; DNA: TGTGCCAGCTCACCGGGGTTTAGGTCCTACAATGAGCAGTTCTTC; CDR3: CASSPGFRSYNEQFF
V: TRBV2; D: TRBD1; J: TRBJ1-1; size: .; length: 14; DNA: TGTGCCAGCAGTACGGGACAGGGAACGACTGAAGCTTTCTTT; CDR3: CASSTGQGTTEAFF
V: TRBV7-2; D: .; J: TRBJ1-3; size: .; length: 15; DNA: TGTGCCAGCAGCAGGGACATCAGCTCTGGAAACACCATATATTTT; CDR3: CASSRDISSGNTIYF
V: TRBV5-1; D: .; J: TRBJ1-4; size: once; length: 15; DNA: TGCGCCAGCAGCTTGGTGGGGGAGGCTAATGAAAAACTGTTTTTT; CDR3: CASSLVGEANEKLFF
V: TRBV6-1; D: .; J: TRBJ2-2; size: few; length: 12; DNA: TGTGCCAGCAGTGAAACAACGGGGGAGCTGTTTTTT; CDR3: CASSETTGELFF
V: TRBV6-5; D: .; J: TRBJ1-5; size: .; length: 14; DNA: TGTGCCAGCAGTTATGGGTCAGGAGGCCAGCCCCAGCATTTT; CDR3: CASSYGSGGQPQHF
V: TRBV4-3; D: .; J: TRBJ2-5; size: .; length: 16; DNA: TGCGCCAGCAGCCAAGGATCCGGCGGGGAAGGAGAGACCCAGTACTTC; CDR3: CASSQGSGGEGETQYF
V: TRBV6-5; D: .; J: TRBJ1-6; size: few; length: 16; DNA: TGTGCCAGCAGTTACGGAGGTGGCCGGGATAATTCACCCCTCCACTTT; CDR3: CASSYGGGRDNSPLHF
V: TRBV9; D: .; J: TRBJ1-1; size: .; length: 15; DNA: TGTGCCAGCAGCCCCCAGGTCGGAGTGAACACTGAAGCTTTCTTT; CDR3: CASSPQVGVNTEAFF
V: TRBV7-9; D: .; J: TRBJ2-2; size: .; length: 14; DNA: TGTGCCAGCAGCGCACAGGGGAACACCGGGGAGCTGTTTTTT; CDR3: CASSAQGNTGELFF
V: TRBV30; D: .; J: TRBJ1-2; size: .; length: 16; DNA: TGTGCCTGGAGTGTTAAGGGAGCTTATTCTAACTATGGCTACACCTTC; CDR3: CAWSVKGAYSNYGYTF
V: TRBV7-2; D: TRBD1; J: TRBJ1-1; size: few; length: 14; DNA: TGTGCCAGCAGCTTAGGGACAGGGGTCGATGAAGCTTTCTTT; CDR3: CASSLGTGVDEAFF
V: TRBV3-1/TRBV3-2; D: .; J: TRBJ1-1; size: .; length: 15; DNA: TGTGCCAGCAGTTACACGGGGGGGGTGAACACTGAAGCTTTCTTT; CDR3: CASSYTGGVNTEAFF
V: TRBV6-2/TRBV6-3; D: .; J: TRBJ2-5; size: .; length: 14; DNA: TGTGCCAGCAGCCCCGGGGCCGGGATGGAGACCCAGTACTTC; CDR3: CASSPGAGMETQYF
V: TRBV21-1; D: .; J: TRBJ2-2; size: .; length: 17; DNA: TGTGCCAGCAGCGCCACTGGGGGGGCGGCGAACACCGGGGAGCTGTTTTTT; CDR3: CASSATGGAANTGELFF
V: TRBV7-5; D: .; J: TRBJ1-6; size: few; length: 17; DNA: TGTGCCAGAAGCATTTCCCAACCCTCGACAGGTAATTCACCCCTCCACTTT; CDR3: CARSISQPSTGNSPLHF
V: TRBV5-4; D: .; J: TRBJ2-1; size: .; length: 15; DNA: TGTGCCAGCAGCTCGATACAGACGACAAAGAATGAGCAGTTCTTC; CDR3: CASSSIQTTKNEQFF
V: TRBV6-2/TRBV6-3; D: TRBD1; J: TRBJ1-2; size: .; length: 13; DNA: TGTGCCAGCAGTGACAGGGATAGCTATGGCTACACCTTC; CDR3: CASSDRDSYGYTF
V: TRBV5-4; D: TRBD1; J: TRBJ1-2; size: .; length: 14; DNA: TGTGCCAGCAGCACAGGACAGGGCGTCTATGGCTACACCTTC; CDR3: CASSTGQGVYGYTF
V: TRBV7-3; D: TRBD2; J: TRBJ2-3; size: .; length: 16; DNA: TGTGCCAGCAGCTCCCTGGGGAGCGGGGGGGCAGATACGCAGTATTTT; CDR3: CASSSLGSGGADTQYF
V: TRBV7-8; D: .; J: TRBJ1-6; size: .; length: 15; DNA: TGTGCCAGCAGCTTAGCTATAGGAAACAATTCACCCCTCCACTTT; CDR3: CASSLAIGNNSPLHF
V: TRBV2; D: .; J: TRBJ2-1; size: .; length: 11; DNA: TGTGCCAGCAGGGGGCTACGTGAGCAGTTCTTC; CDR3: CASRGLREQFF
V: TRBV10-3; D: TRBD1; J: TRBJ2-5; size: .; length: 13; DNA: TGTGCCACCCACGGACAGGGGGGAGAGACCCAGTACTTC; CDR3: CATHGQGGETQYF
V: TRBV29-1; D: TRBD2; J: TRBJ2-3; size: .; length: 15; DNA: TGCAGCGTTGGGCCCAAAGCGGGGGGAACAGATACGCAGTATTTT; CDR3: CSVGPKAGGTDTQYF
V: TRBV3-1/TRBV3-2; D: TRBD2; J: TRBJ2-2; size: .; length: 15; DNA: TGTGCCAGCAGCTCTGGACTAGCGGGGGCCGGGGAGCTGTTTTTT; CDR3: CASSSGLAGAGELFF
V: TRBV2; D: TRBD1; J: TRBJ2-5; size: .; length: 16; DNA: TGTGCCAGCACCTTAGGGGACAGATCGTACCAAGAGACCCAGTACTTC; CDR3: CASTLGDRSYQETQYF
V: TRBV27; D: .; J: TRBJ1-1; size: few; length: 15; DNA: TGTGCCAGCAGTTTATGGACAGCGGCGGGAACTGAAGCTTTCTTT; CDR3: CASSLWTAAGTEAFF
V: TRBV5-6; D: .; J: TRBJ2-6; size: .; length: 15; DNA: TGTGCCAGCAGCTTGGTGGGAGCAGGGGCCAACGTCCTGACTTTC; CDR3: CASSLVGAGANVLTF
V: TRBV28; D: .; J: TRBJ1-5; size: .; length: 15; DNA: TGTGCCAGCAGTTCCCTTACAGGTAGCAATCAGCCCCAGCATTTT; CDR3: CASSSLTGSNQPQHF
V: TRBV18; D: .; J: TRBJ2-2; size: .; length: 16; DNA: TGTGCCAGCTCACCACGACAGGAGGTCATCACCGGGGAGCTGTTTTTT; CDR3: CASSPRQEVITGELFF
V: TRBV6-5; D: TRBD1; J: TRBJ1-6; size: .; length: 12; DNA: TGTGCCAGTGAACAGGGGAATTCACCCCTCCACTTT; CDR3: CASEQGNSPLHF
V: TRBV25-1; D: .; J: TRBJ1-1; size: .; length: 15; DNA: TGTGCCAGCAGTGAATCCCTCTCGGGGTACACTGAAGCTTTCTTT; CDR3: CASSESLSGYTEAFF
V: TRBV19; D: .; J: TRBJ2-6; size: once; length: 16; DNA: TGTGCCAGTAGTAATAATGCTCCCTCTGGGGCCAACGTCCTGACTTTC; CDR3: CASSNNAPSGANVLTF